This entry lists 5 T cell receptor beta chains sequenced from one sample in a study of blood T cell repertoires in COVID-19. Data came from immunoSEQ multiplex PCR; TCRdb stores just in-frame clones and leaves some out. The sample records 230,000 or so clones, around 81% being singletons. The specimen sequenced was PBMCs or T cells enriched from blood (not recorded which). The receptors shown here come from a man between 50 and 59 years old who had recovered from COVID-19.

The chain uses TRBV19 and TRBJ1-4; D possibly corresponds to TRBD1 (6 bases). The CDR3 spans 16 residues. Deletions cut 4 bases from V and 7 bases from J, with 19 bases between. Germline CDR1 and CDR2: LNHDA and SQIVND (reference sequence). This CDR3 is CASSRPPRGVSEKLFF. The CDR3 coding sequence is TGTGCCAGTAGTAGACCCCCCAGGGGCGTAAGTGAAAAACTGTTTTTT.

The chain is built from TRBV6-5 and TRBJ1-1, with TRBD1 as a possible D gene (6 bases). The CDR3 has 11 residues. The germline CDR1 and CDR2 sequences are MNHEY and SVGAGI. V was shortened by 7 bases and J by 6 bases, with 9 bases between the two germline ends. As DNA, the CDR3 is TGTGCCAGCAAACAGGGATCTGAAGCTTTCTTT. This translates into CASKQGSEAFF.

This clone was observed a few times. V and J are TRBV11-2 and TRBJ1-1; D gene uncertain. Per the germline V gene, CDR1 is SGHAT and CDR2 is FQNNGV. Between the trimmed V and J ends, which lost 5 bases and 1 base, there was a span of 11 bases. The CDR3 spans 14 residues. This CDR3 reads CASSILSANTEAFF. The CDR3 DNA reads TGTGCCAGCAGCATCCTCAGCGCGAACACTGAAGCTTTCTTT.

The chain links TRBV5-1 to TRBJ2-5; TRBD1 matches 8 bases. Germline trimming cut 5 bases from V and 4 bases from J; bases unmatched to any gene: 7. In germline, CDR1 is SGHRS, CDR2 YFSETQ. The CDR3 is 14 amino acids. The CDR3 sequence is CASRRGQGGETQYF. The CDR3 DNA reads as TGCGCCAGCAGACGCGGACAGGGAGGAGAGACCCAGTACTTC.

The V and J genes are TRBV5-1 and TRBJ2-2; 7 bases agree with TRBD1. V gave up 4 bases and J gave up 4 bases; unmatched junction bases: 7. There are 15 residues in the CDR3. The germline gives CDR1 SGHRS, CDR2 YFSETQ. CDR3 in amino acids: CASSKDRIGTGELFF. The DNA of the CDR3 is TGCGCCAGCAGCAAGGACAGGATAGGCACCGGGGAGCTGTTTTTT.